This T cell receptor beta chain was sequenced for a study of cytomegalovirus exposure and HLA in healthy donors (dated by TCRdb to about 2017). About the study as a whole: An earlier analysis of some 500 of the donors reported roughly 300 Gb of sequence data and approximately 110 million unique TCR beta sequences from 150 million to 200 million T cells. To decide whether each TCR beta V gene segment behaved as functional or pseudogenic, an earlier analysis of 587 of the donors relied on high-throughput TCR beta sequencing. The study aimed to test whether cataloging public T cell receptors could reveal signatures of past pathogen exposure. Donor age, sex, ethnicity and CMV serostatus were compiled alongside the repertoire data. The later analysis used no new phenotypic data to find candidate immune exposures, relying instead on TCR beta sequences and their occurrence across donors. A later genetic analysis took genome-wide SNP genotypes for about three fifths of the 666 donors and used that subset as a discovery cohort. High-throughput TCR immunosequencing, statistical association of individual TCRs with disease status, and machine learning were combined to predict cytomegalovirus infection status. Every repertoire in the discovery cohort had been generated on one and the same sequencing platform. Typing coverage differed by locus: A, B, C, DRB1 and DQB1 were typed in about 629-640 donors, DQA1 in 500 to 550, DPA1 in approximately 600, and DPB1 in 472. The study profiled the T cell repertoires of some 610 subjects by immunosequencing and related them to cytomegalovirus serostatus. A handful of DR-DQ haplotypes were handled as single units for association and clustering because linkage in the cohort was strong. Class I and class II HLA loci were covered by the typing at four-digit resolution. An early release covering just under 650 HLA-typed donors comprised about 300 gigabases of sequencing data and roughly 85 million unique TCR sequences. The genetic ancestry cluster associated with self-reported Caucasian donors included 65% to 90% of the 300 to 450 genotyped donors. A separate validation cohort of about 110 different subjects was used in addition to the approximately 700-subject first cohort. Across roughly 420 genotyped donors of the cohort, an average of 235,054 unique TCR beta nucleotide sequences per donor were sequenced, and roughly 20% of those sequences were non-productive. In a later analysis, previously published TCR beta repertoires from 670 or so donors were re-analyzed and high-resolution HLA genotyping was added so that TCR occurrence patterns could be studied.

CDR1 and CDR2 were assigned from the germline V gene as MDHEN and SYDVKM. After removal of 6 bases from V and 4 bases from J, the junction retains 15 bases not matched to a gene. From its cysteine to its phenylalanine, the CDR3 spans 17 amino acids. CDR3 DNA only is kept here, 51 bases in frame from base 1. As for this clone: Its recognized antigen is unknown. No much larger clone is present one base from it, and per-base qualities are unavailable.

The cohort was made up of approximately 700 healthy bone marrow donors. At the time of sampling, all cohort members were nominally healthy, though unrecorded immune exposures were likely present. The donor tested CMV seronegative and was one of the 352 seronegative cohort members. Each donor provided a peripheral blood sample, and peripheral blood mononuclear cells were used for TCR beta sequencing. The Qiagen DNeasy Blood Extraction Kit was used to extract genomic DNA from the blood cell samples. The library was produced with the immunoSEQ multiplex PCR assay. For the multiplex PCR, a mixture combining 60 forward primers for TCR Vbeta segments and 13 reverse primers for TCR Jbeta segments was used. The CDR3 region of rearranged TCR beta genes was amplified from genomic DNA with a multiplex PCR assay. The Illumina HiSeq System was used to sequence the amplified TCR beta libraries as 87-base-pair reads. As for the authors' bioinformatics: A later analysis counted 75 million to 100 million unique TCR beta chains across the 666 repertoires, and some 11 million of these chains were shared by at least two donors. Raw reads were error-corrected and collapsed into unique sequences with a nearest-neighbor algorithm that merged closely related sequences to remove PCR and sequencing errors. V, D and J gene segments were assigned by aligning CDR3 sequences to IMGT reference sequences. Each retained sequence needed at least a six-nucleotide match to both a V gene segment and a J gene segment. A rearrangement counted as productive if the CDR3 had no stop codons and remained in frame with V and J, and every other rearrangement counted as non-productive. Following IMGT convention, CDR3 was defined as the stretch from the second conserved V-encoded cysteine to the conserved J-encoded phenylalanine. The earlier analysis of fewer than 700 of the donors excluded sequences that lacked an unambiguous match to a single V gene segment. An earlier analysis of almost 600 of the donors classified V segments as functional when productive rearrangements were above 56.7% and as segregating when the standard deviation between donors was above 5%. A statistical classification framework was built to diagnose cytomegalovirus status from the catalog of TCR beta chain sequences. In a later analysis, V and J genes were assigned by comparing TCR nucleotide sequences against IMGT/GENE-DB human TR gene sequences. Using the TCRdist pipeline, a later analysis assigned CDR3 sequences along with most-parsimonious VDJ recombination scenarios. In a later analysis, each TCR beta chain was defined by its CDR3 amino acid sequence together with its V-gene family, and reads without a unique V-gene family were excluded. In a later analysis, 500 to 650 highly shared, low-generation-probability nucleotide sequences were removed to address suspected cross-contamination and a sequencing artifact. In a later analysis, a clonal expansion index was calculated for each public chain from normalized within-repertoire ranks of inferred template counts. Generation probabilities in a later analysis came from a VDJ recombination model fitted to out-of-frame rearrangements, and those results were checked against IGoR. A later analysis scored TCR-TCR, TCR-HLA and TCR-CMV co-occurrence with hypergeometric tests, applying a repertoire-size bias correction to TCR pairs. In a later analysis, false discovery rates were estimated by permuting HLA or CMV assignments 20 times. A later analysis grouped co-occurring TCRs with DBSCAN, adding TCRdist sequence similarity when clustering within HLA-allele-positive subsets. For co-occurrence clustering, repertoires with fewer than 30,000 or more than 120,000 public chains were excluded, along with four or five repertoires with anomalous nucleotide sharing. The table comes from immuneACCESS by way of TCRdb, which keeps in-frame sequences with V and J called. Part of the clones is missing from these tables; in studies checked, under half for an unresolved V gene and the rest for unknown reasons. V and J calls and clone size are those listed in that table; D and trimming were worked out from the DNA. The sample data list 250,000 to 350,000 clones, and around 80% of these were observed just once. The ten largest account for roughly 0.31% of the sample.

Summary of the overall study and its limitations: It was suggested by the authors that the approach could potentially be generalized to other disease states and immunological phenotypes. A later analysis found that TCR association rates varied across HLA loci, with DRB1 alleles showing the most associated TCRs and HLA-C alleles the fewest. CMV serostatus was the only immune exposure information available for the cohort. In an earlier analysis of 587 of the donors, most TCR beta V segments appeared in productive rearrangements about 87% or about 30% of the time, broadly matching IMGT annotations. Cytomegalovirus status was reported to be diagnosed by the classifier with high specificity and sensitivity in both the original and validation cohorts. In a later analysis, HLA-associated TCR beta chains were found to be more clonally expanded and to have lower generation probabilities than equally common non-associated chains. When HLA alleles, especially DR and DQ, strongly co-occurred, attributing TCR associations to individual alleles was difficult. In a later genetic analysis, a missense DCLRE1C variant was associated with V-gene and J-gene trimming of TCR beta chains, and the association was replicated in an independent cohort. In the study, about 150 TCR beta chains were listed as associated with cytomegalovirus. Because the 87-base-pair reads could not distinguish some IMGT-functional V segments, including TRBV6-2 and TRBV6-3, those segments were excluded. A later genetic analysis reported fewer N-insertions in productive TCRs among donors in an Asian-associated ancestry cluster than the 666-donor mean. The cohort was sequenced for TCR beta chains only, and without alpha or paired-chain data the features that could be detected were limited. While some public TCRs were present in many individuals, most TCR sequences turned up only very rarely across donors. The sequencing pipeline was judged likely to have produced a cluster of highly shared sequence variants as a technical artifact. Roughly uniform sequencing depth across donors was assumed in presence/absence analyses, although this assumption may not hold. A few of the identified cytomegalovirus-associated TCR beta chains were confirmed in vitro to be specific for cytomegalovirus antigens. A further reported finding was that TCR beta sequences accurately predicted the HLA-A and HLA-B alleles for most subjects in the first cohort. Linkage disequilibrium might explain the correlated functional status among segregating V segments, but an unknown experimental factor could not be excluded. Because counts were too low, 15 to 20 rarely observed V segments, including chromosome 9 orphons, were left out of the earlier analysis of over 550 of the donors. Because HLA typing was unavailable for some donors at each locus, only the typed subset was used in association tests. Specific HLA alleles were associated with 16,951 TCR beta sequences at a false discovery rate of 0.05 in a later analysis. According to a later analysis, most CMV-associated TCR beta chains appeared to be HLA-restricted, and the HLA associations seemed to be driven largely by CMV exposure. According to a later analysis, parvovirus B19, influenza, CMV and Epstein-Barr virus appeared linked to several top co-occurrence clusters.

Specimen: PBMCs. This clonotype was sampled from a girl aged 2 to 10 in good health and CMV-seronegative. The receptor chain draws on TRBV28 and TRBJ2-3; the central 8 bases match TRBD2. The CDR3 reads CASSRWGLSGGPDTQYF. The nucleotides are TGTGCCAGCAGCCGGTGGGGTTTGAGCGGGGGACCAGATACGCAGTATTTT.